The present entry profiles one TCR beta chain with its context. Its antigen is undetermined. The data were taken from a study of cytomegalovirus exposure and HLA in healthy donors. Study background: Around 89 million unique TCRs from HLA-typed donors made up an early data release.

Points from the study as a whole: Accurate HLA-A and HLA-B prediction from TCR beta sequences was reported for most subjects. The later analysis indicated that the majority of CMV-associated TCR beta chains appeared HLA-restricted.

PCR amplification relied on 60 Vbeta primers (plus 13 Jbeta primers). Libraries were prepared by immunoSEQ multiplex PCR; TCRdb keeps only in-frame clonotypes and omits some of them. The table records about 170,000 clones, approximately 71% of them present only once. From germline, CDR1 is MNHEY and CDR2 SMNVEV (reference sequence). Trimming left V 7 bases short and J 2 bases short, with 15 bases between. The CDR3 has 14 amino acids. The source of this sequence is a girl between 10 and 17 years old in good health and CMV-seronegative. The genes are TRBV27 and TRBJ2-7; D is unclear. Sample: PBMCs. CDR3 coding DNA: TGTGCCAGCACCCGGCGAGGATTTCCCTACGAGCAGTACTTC. Its translation: CASTRRGFPYEQYF.